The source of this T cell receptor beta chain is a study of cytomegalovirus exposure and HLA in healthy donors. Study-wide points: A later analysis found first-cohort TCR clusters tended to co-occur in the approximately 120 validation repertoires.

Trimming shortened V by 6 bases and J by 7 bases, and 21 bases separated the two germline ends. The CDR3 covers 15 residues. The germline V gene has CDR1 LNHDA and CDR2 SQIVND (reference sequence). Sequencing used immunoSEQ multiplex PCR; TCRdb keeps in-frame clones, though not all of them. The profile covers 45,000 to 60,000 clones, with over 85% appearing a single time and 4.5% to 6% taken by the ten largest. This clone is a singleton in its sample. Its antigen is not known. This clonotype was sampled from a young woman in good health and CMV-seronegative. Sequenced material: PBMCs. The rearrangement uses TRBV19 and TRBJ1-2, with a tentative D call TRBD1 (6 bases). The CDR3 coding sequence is TGTGCCAGTAGAGAACCGGGACAATCATGGCGTGGCTACACCTTC. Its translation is CASREPGQSWRGYTF.